What follows are 18 T cell receptor beta chains derived from one specimen sequenced in a study of T cell changes during pregnancy in multiple sclerosis. The table came from immunoSEQ multiplex PCR; TCRdb's copy has only in-frame clones and leaves some out. The table includes some 64,000 clones, approximately 90% detected once. The sample consisted of peripheral blood, taken in the first trimester of pregnancy. These receptors were taken from a female donor with multiple sclerosis, enrolled in a pregnancy study.

The chain employs TRBV11-1 and TRBJ1-1; D is uncertain. The V gene's germline CDR1 is SGHAT and CDR2 FQDESV (reference sequence). V was pared by 5 bases and J by 1 base, with 8 bases between. This CDR3 has 13 amino acids. CDR3 sequence: CASSQTPNTEAFF. In DNA, the CDR3 is TGTGCCAGCAGCCAAACACCGAACACTGAAGCTTTCTTT.

This chain's CDR3 is CASSLQRGTEAFF. The CDR3 DNA reads TGTGCCAGCAGCTTACAGCGGGGCACTGAAGCTTTCTTT. V and J are TRBV11-1 and TRBJ1-1; D is undetermined. V lost 2 bases and J lost 4, with 8 bases in between. This CDR3 spans 13 amino acids. CDR1 and CDR2 from the germline V gene are SGHAT and FQDESV (reference sequence).

This clone has a single count. The chain's CDR3 is CASSLGRGIYGYTF. The CDR3 coding sequence is TGTGCCAGCAGCTTGGGTCGTGGCATTTATGGCTACACCTTC. The chain links TRBV5-4 to TRBJ1-2; D is unclear. The V end lost 0 bases, the J end lost 5 bases, and 11 bases lay between the germline ends. CDR1 SGHNT and CDR2 YYREEE come from the germline V gene (reference sequence). This CDR3 contains 14 residues.

This chain links TRBV28 with TRBJ1-5; no definite D call. V was clipped by 2 bases and J by 4 bases, with 15 bases between them. The CDR3 sequence is 16 residues long. CDR1 and CDR2 from the germline V gene are MDHEN and SYDVKM. Written as DNA, the CDR3 is TGTGCCAGCAGTTTACAACGGGCAGGAGGGAATCAGCCCCAGCATTTT. Residues: CASSLQRAGGNQPQHF.

The V and J genes are TRBV30 and TRBJ2-1; TRBD1 aligns across 8 bases. The CDR3 runs 11 residues. Germline CDR1 is GTSNPN and CDR2 is SVGIG (reference sequence). In DNA form, the CDR3 reads TGTGTCGTCGACAGGGGCAATGAGCAGTTCTTC. Translated, it gives CVVDRGNEQFF.

This clone was observed a few times. The rearrangement joins TRBV6-6 to TRBJ1-2; 8 bases fit TRBD1. The CDR3 has 12 amino acids. Trimming cost V 6 bases and J 3 bases; bases outside gene matches: 0. Germline V CDR1 and CDR2: MNHNY, SVGAGI (reference sequence). The CDR3 spells CASRTGDYGYTF. DNA for the CDR3: TGTGCCAGCAGGACAGGGGACTATGGCTACACCTTC.

This clone was counted a single time. The chain carries TRBV28 and TRBJ2-7, with D maybe TRBD1 (5 bases). Trimming took off 2 bases at V and 3 bases at J, with 14 bases between the two ends. Per germline, CDR1 MDHEN and CDR2 SYDVKM. The CDR3 consists of 15 residues. CDR3 DNA sequence: TGTGCCAGCAGTTTACCCCCACCCCAGGGCTACGAGCAGTACTTC. This gives the protein CASSLPPPQGYEQYF.

This chain links TRBV6-5 with TRBJ2-5, with TRBD1 identical over 10 bases. This CDR3 has 14 residues. After removal of 5 bases from V and 4 bases from J, the junction contained 4 bases not matched to a gene. CDR1 and CDR2 (germline): MNHEY, SVGAGI. For the CDR3, the DNA is TGTGCCAGCAGTCGACAGGGGGCAAGAGAGACCCAGTACTTC. The encoded protein is CASSRQGARETQYF.

The V gene is TRBV28, the J gene TRBJ2-7, with a tentative D call TRBD1 (6 bases). CDR1 is MDHEN, CDR2 SYDVKM, per germline. The CDR3 spans 14 residues. The V end lost 8 bases, the J end lost 3 bases, and 17 bases lay between the germline ends. CDR3 sequence: CASETGEGYYEQYF. CDR3 DNA sequence: TGTGCCAGCGAGACAGGCGAAGGCTACTACGAGCAGTACTTC.

V gene TRBV6-5 combines with J gene TRBJ1-5, with unresolved D. There are 13 residues in the CDR3. Looked up from germline, CDR1 is MNHEY and CDR2 is SVGAGI. Trimming stripped 4 bases from V and 3 bases from J, with 7 bases between. The CDR3: CASSLGANQPQHF. In DNA form, the CDR3 reads TGTGCCAGCAGTTTGGGAGCCAATCAGCCCCAGCATTTT.

This clone was detected once. This rearrangement joins TRBV6-1 to TRBJ2-3; 7 bases agree with TRBD2. The CDR3 has 14 amino acids. J gave up 3 bases and V 8 bases, and 8 bases lay outside the gene matches. Germline V lookup: CDR1 MNHNS, CDR2 SASEGT. CDR3 region: CASRRAGVTDTQYF. CDR3 nucleotides: TGTGCCAGCCGGCGGGCGGGAGTGACAGATACGCAGTATTTT.

CDR3 DNA sequence: TGTGCCAGCAGCGTTGGGACAGAAATTCGGACCCAGTACTTC. It yields the protein CASSVGTEIRTQYF. V and J are TRBV9 and TRBJ2-5; 7 nucleotides match TRBD1. CDR1 and CDR2 (germline): SGDLS, YYNGEE. This CDR3 region has 14 residues. V lost 2 bases and J lost 7; bases outside the gene matches: 8.

CDR3 sequence reads: CASSDPEYQETQYF. As DNA, the CDR3 is TGTGCCAGCAGTGACCCGGAGTACCAAGAGACCCAGTACTTC. This sequence joins TRBV6-4 and TRBJ2-5; D not resolved. V lost 2 bases to trimming and J lost 0 bases, with 7 bases between them. The CDR3 loop spans 14 amino acids. CDR1 is MRHNA and CDR2 is SNTAGT in the germline V gene.

The chain links TRBV28 to TRBJ2-1, with 10 bases fitting TRBD2. CDR1 is MDHEN and CDR2 is SYDVKM in the germline V gene. The CDR3 extends over 15 amino acids. V dropped 7 bases and J dropped 3; count of bases not matched to a gene: 6. The CDR3 loop reads CASTRGLANYNEQFF. In DNA form, the CDR3 reads TGTGCCAGCACGCGGGGACTAGCGAACTACAATGAGCAGTTCTTC. Filled out from reference TRBV28 and TRBJ2-1, the complete variable domain reads DVKVTQSSRYLVKRTGEKVFLECVQDMDHENMFWYRQDPGLGLRLIYFSYDVKMKEKGDIPEGYSVSREKKERFSLILESASTNQTSMYLCASTRGLANYNEQFFGPGTRLTVL.

The chain combines TRBV19 with TRBJ2-1, with TRBD1 matching 7 bases. V lost 2 bases to trimming and J lost 1 base; unmatched junction nucleotides: 2. The CDR3 consists of 15 residues. The germline V gene has CDR1 LNHDA and CDR2 SQIVND (reference sequence). The CDR3 sequence is CASSIKGQSYNEQFF. The CDR3 DNA reads TGTGCCAGTAGTATAAAGGGACAGTCCTACAATGAGCAGTTCTTC.

The V call is TRBV7-2, the J call TRBJ2-3; 7 bases align to TRBD2. Germline CDR1 reads SGHTA; CDR2 reads FQGNSA. The V and J ends lost 5 bases and 1 base, in that order; junction bases with no gene match: 15. The CDR3 covers 18 residues. In nucleotides, the CDR3 is TGTGCCAGCAGCGCCCCGGGGAGGCAGCGGGAACGCACAGATACGCAGTATTTT. Translation: CASSAPGRQRERTDTQYF. The full variable domain, rest sourced from reference TRBV7-2 and TRBJ2-3, is GAGVSQSPSNKVTEKGKDVELRCDPISGHTALYWYRQSLGQGLEFLIYFQGNSAPDKSGLPSDRFSAERTGGSVSTLTIQRTQQEDSAVYLCASSAPGRQRERTDTQYFGPGTRLTVL.

The chain recombines TRBV9 with TRBJ2-7; 7 bases map to TRBD2. Germline V lookup: CDR1 SGDLS, CDR2 YYNGEE. After removal of 4 bases from V and 0 bases from J, the junction contained 7 bases not matched to a gene. This CDR3 has 15 residues. DNA for the CDR3: TGTGCCAGCAGCCCCACGGGAGGCAGCTCCTACGAGCAGTACTTC. It codes for CASSPTGGSSYEQYF.

This chain links TRBV5-1 with TRBJ2-3; no firm D call. Germline CDR1 is SGHRS and CDR2 is YFSETQ. CDR3 length equals 17 residues. V gave up 1 base and J gave up 2 bases, with 17 bases separating them. CDR3 DNA sequence: TGCGCCAGCAGCTTGTACCTGGCTCCTTTACCCACAGATACGCAGTATTTT. Amino acid sequence: CASSLYLAPLPTDTQYF.